A selection of T cell receptor beta chains follows, all from one sample in a study of shared clonotypes between healthy human individuals. Measured with immunoSEQ multiplex PCR; TCRdb has only the in-frame clones, and not every one. The sample comprises 2 million to 3 million clones, 93% of which are singletons, and more than 0.35% rests with the top ten. Material: naive CD4+ T cells from PBMCs. Every receptor here comes from a young man in good health. Some clones in this sample may be carry-over from other donors' samples. CDR3s include the opening cysteine and the closing phenylalanine or tryptophan. Fields, in order: D gene, J gene, V gene, clone size, CDR3 protein, CDR3 DNA. D genes are given only for firm matches. Clone size appears in some rows only: once, few, many, or a class for an expanded clone.

TRBD1	TRBJ1-2	TRBV2	-	CASNWGQGADYGYTF	TGTGCCAGCAATTGGGGACAGGGGGCCGACTATGGCTACACCTTC
-	TRBJ1-2	TRBV15	few	CATSRATGSPGYTF	TGTGCCACCAGCAGGGCAACGGGATCGCCCGGCTACACCTTC
-	TRBJ2-4	TRBV5-6	-	CASSSSGLGNIQYF	TGTGCCAGCAGCTCCAGTGGTCTAGGAAACATTCAGTACTTC
-	TRBJ1-2	TRBV5-1	-	CASGKTGSGYGYTF	TGCGCCAGCGGTAAGACCGGGTCGGGCTATGGCTACACCTTC
TRBD1	TRBJ2-5	TRBV7-9	-	CASSLGWTGVDQETQYF	TGTGCCAGCAGCTTAGGATGGACAGGGGTCGACCAAGAGACCCAGTACTTC
TRBD1	TRBJ2-7	TRBV5-8	-	CASSKTGTGVSYEQYF	TGTGCCAGCAGCAAAACCGGGACAGGGGTTTCCTACGAGCAGTACTTC
-	TRBJ2-3	TRBV18	-	CASSQAGGATTDTQYF	TGTGCCAGCTCCCAAGCTGGGGGGGCGACCACAGATACGCAGTATTTT
-	TRBJ2-7	TRBV5-8	-	CASSLLIFNPPYEQYF	TGTGCCAGCAGCTTGCTTATTTTCAACCCTCCCTACGAGCAGTACTTC
-	TRBJ1-1	TRBV28	-	CASRPTGTEAFF	TGTGCCAGCAGGCCAACGGGAACTGAAGCTTTCTTT
-	TRBJ1-3	TRBV6-8	-	CAHNICVLVCQKTRDTIYF	-
-	TRBJ2-7	TRBV5-1	-	CASSLAPTEAYEQYF	TGCGCCAGCAGCTTGGCCCCGACGGAGGCCTACGAGCAGTACTTC
-	TRBJ2-3	TRBV5-1	-	CASSRGRSTDTQYF	TGCGCCAGCAGTCGGGGGAGAAGCACAGATACGCAGTATTTT
-	TRBJ1-5	TRBV9	-	CASSVLGDSNQPQHF	TGTGCCAGCAGCGTACTGGGAGATAGCAATCAGCCCCAGCATTTT